This T cell receptor (beta chain) was captured by sequencing in a study of identical twins. In TCRdb, the 5' RACE reads were re-called with MiXCR into one record per CDR3 protein. The sample comprises about 340,000 distinct CDR3 sequences, approximately 9.1% of which are singletons, and roughly 8.7% rests with the top ten. This clonotype was counted between two and nine times. Its specificity is not known. Germline-derived CDR1 and CDR2 are SQVTM and ANQGSEA. CDR3 length: 10 amino acids. V was trimmed by 4 bases and J by 5 bases, leaving 5 bases between them. Whole-study findings and limits: Beta out-of-frame sequences showed weaker excess twin sharing.

The receptor comes from a woman aged 45-60 years in good health. Specimen: naive T cells sorted from blood. The rearrangement joins TRBV29-1 to TRBJ1-1; D remains ambiguous. CDR3: CSVGWTEAFF. Here the CDR3 DNA reads TGCAGCGTTGGGTGGACTGAAGCTTTCTTT.